The clone carrying this TCR beta chain was counted only a few times. Its antigen is unidentified. This sample was taken from a study of T cell repertoires in cytomegalovirus infection. Study-level background: In the study, CMV epitopes included recently identified HLA-C-restricted and well-studied HLA-B-restricted ones. TCR beta signatures that were public indicated CMV infection and matching HLA type.

From the reads, TCRdb called clonotypes with MiXCR, one entry per CDR3 protein. The data show 650,000 to 850,000 distinct CDR3 sequences, 25% to 35% seen once. Notes on the study in general: Adding up the frequency of public TCR beta families identified people who carried CMV plus the relevant HLA. Across the ex vivo response, the dominant clonotypes were HLA-C-restricted CMV-specific TCR beta clonotypes.

Here the sequenced sample was cultured CD8+ T cells from PBMCs, taken from culture after CMV antigen stimulation. The receptor was derived from a human donor in good health (CMV status not recorded). Some clones in this sample may be carry-over from other donors' samples.

CDR3 in amino acids: CASRATEYNEQFF. DNA for the CDR3: TGTGCCAGCAGGGCGACAGAGTACAATGAGCAGTTCTTC. The V and J genes are TRBV6-5 and TRBJ2-1; TRBD1 is a possible D gene (5 bases). V lost 6 bases to trimming and J lost 4 bases, with 10 bases between them. This CDR3 is 13 amino acids long. CDR1 is MNHEY, CDR2 SVGAGI, per germline.